A single sample is the source of the 14 T cell receptor beta chains below, sequenced in a study of tumor and adjacent non-tumor tissue in lung cancer. The library came from three nested PCR rounds adapted from ARM-PCR protocols. Each CDR3 protein is one row after TCRdb ran MiXCR on the multiplex PCR reads. The profile shows about 110,000 distinct CDR3 sequences, about 64% of them singletons. The template was RNA from unsorted bulk tissue. More than 3 cm separated this lung sample from the edge of the tumor. Sequences were obtained from distant non-tumor lung tissue. These receptors were collected from a man aged 60 to 75 with non-small cell lung cancer.

In the case of this clonotype: A much more abundant neighbour one base away suggests this may be a read error. The chain employs TRBV28 and TRBJ2-1; 8 nucleotides align to TRBD2. Per germline, CDR1 MDHEN and CDR2 SYDVKM. CDR3 size: 15 residues. The CDR3: CAISLSAGVDNEQFF. CDR3 nucleotide sequence: TGTGCCATCAGTTTATCAGCGGGAGTAGACAATGAGCAGTTCTTC.

Concerning this clonotype itself: A junction boundary mismatches the germline segment, possibly from a read error. V and J are TRBV6-6 and TRBJ2-1, with 11 nucleotides matching TRBD2. CDR3 length: 15 residues. Germline V gives CDR1 MNHNY, CDR2 SVGAGI (reference sequence). DNA for the CDR3: TGTGCCAGCGCTAGCGGGAGGATTACCTACAATGAGCATTTCTTC. Encoded protein: CASASGRITYNEHFF.

In this sample, this clonotype turned up once. The junction and the germline gene differ at one end; a read error may be behind it. The J gene is TRBJ1-1, the V gene TRBV11-1; no clear D gene. CDR1 is SGHAT, CDR2 FQDESV, per germline (reference sequence). The CDR3 loop spans 12 amino acids. The CDR3 DNA follows: TGTGCCAGCAGCTTCAGCTTCACTGTAGCTTTCTTT. Translation gives CASSFSFTVAFF.

In the case of this clonotype: The conserved closing phenylalanine or tryptophan is absent in this CDR3, likely reflecting a read error. The V gene is TRBV11-3, the J gene TRBJ1-1; D is ambiguous. The germline CDR1 and CDR2 sequences are SGHNT and YENEEA. V dropped 3 bases and J dropped 11 bases, with 25 bases sitting between them. The CDR3 covers 16 residues. This chain's CDR3 is CASSFKEEGLKVEAFS. The CDR3 DNA reads as TGTGCCAGCAGCTTCAAGGAGGAGGGTTTGAAAGTGGAGGCTTTCTCT.

As to this clonotype: A read error may produce the germline difference seen at one junction end. The V call is TRBV28, the J call TRBJ2-3, with D perhaps TRBD2 (6 bases). Germline V CDR1 and CDR2: MDHEN, SYDVKM. CDR3 length equals 14 residues. The CDR3 is CSSLPWDSTDTQYF. The CDR3, as DNA: TGTTCCAGCCTCCCCTGGGACTCCACAGATACGCAGTATTTT.

This clonotype was detected ten times or more. The chain has TRBV4-1 and TRBJ1-1, with TRBD1 identical over 7 bases. Germline CDR1 reads MGHRA; CDR2 reads YSYEKL. After removal of 1 base from V and 9 bases from J, the junction contained 11 bases not matched to a gene. The CDR3 length is 15 residues. The CDR3 loop reads CASSQADRVSSKAFF. DNA for the CDR3: TGCGCCAGCAGCCAAGCAGACAGGGTCTCCAGTAAAGCTTTCTTT.

Turning to this clonotype: Its ends do not fully match the called genes, so a read error is possible. The chain employs TRBV6-1 and TRBJ2-3; 11 bases fit TRBD2. Per germline, CDR1 MNHNS and CDR2 SASEGT. The CDR3 runs 19 residues. The CDR3 bases are TGTGCCAGCAGTGAAGATTCGAAGGGGACTAGCGGATACACAGGTACGCAGTGTTTT. Translating it yields CASSEDSKGTSGYTGTQCF.

With regard to this clonotype: This may be a read error, as it is one base from a much larger clone. The V call is TRBV2, the J call TRBJ2-1; D unclear. Germline assignment: CDR1 SNHLY and CDR2 FYNNEI. The CDR3 contains 14 residues. The CDR3, as DNA: TGTACCAGCAGCCCTCAAGGCGTCGCGGCAGAGCAGTTCTTC. It is translated as CTSSPQGVAAEQFF.

About this clonotype itself: A much larger clone lies one base from this, so it may be a read error. V is TRBV12-3 or TRBV12-4 and J is TRBJ1-6; D unclear. V lost 4 bases to trimming and J lost 10 bases, with 8 bases between them. This CDR3 contains 12 residues. CDR3 DNA sequence: TGTGCCAGCAGTTCTGGAGAGTCACCCCTCCACTTT. This translates into CASSSGESPLHF.

The chain uses TRBV11-2 and TRBJ2-5; D gene unclear. The CDR3 runs 16 residues. The V gene's germline CDR1 is SGHAT and CDR2 FQNNGV. V lost 1 base and J 2 bases, leaving 14 bases between the germline ends. The CDR3 bases are TGTGCCAGCAGCTTAGGGGGTGGCGAGAGGCAAGAGACCCAGTACTTC. Translation gives CASSLGGGERQETQYF.

This clonotype came up a few times. This may be a read error: a much more frequent sequence differs by one nucleotide. This sequence joins TRBV6-2 or TRBV6-3 and TRBJ1-5, with D unresolved. CDR1 is MNHEY, CDR2 SVGEGT, per germline. The V and J ends lost 2 bases and 4 bases respectively, with 15 bases between them. The CDR3 extends over 16 amino acids. The CDR3 here is CASSYGGVGLNQPQHF. CDR3 nucleotides: TGTGCCAGCAGTTACGGCGGGGTCGGGCTAAATCAGCCCCAGCATTTT.

Concerning this clonotype itself: Likely a read error: the CDR3 ends without its conserved phenylalanine or tryptophan. This chain connects TRBV6-5 to TRBJ1-2, with D uncertain. The V gene's germline CDR1 is MNHEY and CDR2 SVGAGI. The CDR3 length is 14 residues. Trimming took 4 bases from V and 7 from J, leaving 16 bases between them. The CDR3 bases are TGTGCCAGCAGTTTAGGACGGAGGTCGGTTGGCTACACCCTC. Amino acids: CASSLGRRSVGYTL.

The count of this clonotype is one. Its ends do not fully match the called genes, so a read error is possible. This chain connects TRBV6-5 to TRBJ2-1, with 7 bases fitting TRBD1. CDR3 size: 13 residues. CDR1 is MNHEY and CDR2 is SVGAGI in the germline V gene. CDR3 DNA sequence: TGTGCCAGCAAAATAAAGGGGGCTGATGAGCAGCTCTTC. Protein sequence: CASKIKGADEQLF.

This clonotype was counted many times. The chain is built from TRBV14 and TRBJ1-5; tentative D call: TRBD1 (6 bases). Germline loops: CDR1 SGHDN, CDR2 FVKESK. V lost 4 bases to trimming and J lost 5 bases, with 21 bases between them. The CDR3 length is 17 residues. The CDR3 sequence is CASSRIGDLRGYQPQHF. CDR3 DNA: TGTGCCAGCAGCCGGATTGGGGACCTGAGGGGGTATCAGCCCCAGCATTTT.